The 5 T cell receptor beta chains listed next were all sequenced from one sample in a study of OX40 agonist ivuxolimab in advanced cancers. Assay: immunoSEQ multiplex PCR; the TCRdb copy retains only in-frame clones and omits some. Seen here are roughly 50,000 clones, 89% observed once, and the top ten hold roughly 10%. The sample consisted of CD4+ or CD8+ T cells sorted from blood, taken in a trial of the OX40 agonist ivuxolimab. These receptors originate from an adult with an advanced solid tumor such as melanoma, head and neck, liver or kidney cancer.

The CDR3 region has the DNA TGTGCCAGCAGCCCAATGTGGAGCTCCTACGAGCAGTACTTC. It is translated as CASSPMWSSYEQYF. The chain is built from TRBV9 and TRBJ2-7, with D unresolved. Germline lookup yields CDR1 SGDLS and CDR2 YYNGEE. V dropped 4 bases and J dropped 0 bases, with 11 bases sitting between them. This CDR3 is built from 14 residues.

The rearrangement joins TRBV13 to TRBJ1-1, with a tentative D call TRBD1 (6 bases). Germline assignment: CDR1 PRHDT and CDR2 FYEKMQ (reference sequence). V gave up 6 bases and J gave up 5 bases, with 10 bases separating them. The CDR3 runs 12 residues. This chain's CDR3 is CASSSQGTEAFF. In DNA form, the CDR3 reads TGTGCCAGCAGTTCTCAGGGGACTGAAGCTTTCTTT. Full variable domain (remainder filled in from reference TRBV13 and TRBJ1-1): AAGVIQSPRHLIKEKRETATLKCYPIPRHDTVYWYQQGPGQDPQFLISFYEKMQSDKGSIPDRFSAQQFSDYHSELNMSSLELGDSALYFCASSSQGTEAFFGQGTRLTVV.

This chain joins TRBV27 and TRBJ1-5; D remains unclear. The CDR3 covers 16 residues. The V end lost 6 bases, the J end lost 2 bases, and 17 bases lay between the germline ends. Germline V gives CDR1 MNHEY, CDR2 SMNVEV (reference sequence). CDR3 coding DNA: TGTGCCAGCAGCATGACCAGCGACTACGGCAATCAGCCCCAGCATTTT. It specifies CASSMTSDYGNQPQHF.

The J gene is TRBJ2-5, the V gene TRBV27; no reliable D call. CDR1 and CDR2 from the germline V gene are MNHEY and SMNVEV (reference sequence). Between the trimmed V and J ends, which lost 6 bases and 0 bases, there was a span of 11 bases. The CDR3 runs to 14 residues. The CDR3, as DNA: TGTGCCAGCAGACCTAGATCGTACCAAGAGACCCAGTACTTC. Residues: CASRPRSYQETQYF.

CDR3 nucleotides: TGTGCCAGCAGCTTAGCTCGACAGCCCTATGGCTACACCTTC. Translation: CASSLARQPYGYTF. The chain has TRBV7-9 and TRBJ1-2, with D perhaps matching TRBD1 (5 bases). This CDR3 region has 14 residues. The ends were cut back, 0 bases at V and 4 bases at J, with 9 bases in the middle. CDR1 is SEHNR and CDR2 is FQNEAQ in the germline V gene (reference sequence).